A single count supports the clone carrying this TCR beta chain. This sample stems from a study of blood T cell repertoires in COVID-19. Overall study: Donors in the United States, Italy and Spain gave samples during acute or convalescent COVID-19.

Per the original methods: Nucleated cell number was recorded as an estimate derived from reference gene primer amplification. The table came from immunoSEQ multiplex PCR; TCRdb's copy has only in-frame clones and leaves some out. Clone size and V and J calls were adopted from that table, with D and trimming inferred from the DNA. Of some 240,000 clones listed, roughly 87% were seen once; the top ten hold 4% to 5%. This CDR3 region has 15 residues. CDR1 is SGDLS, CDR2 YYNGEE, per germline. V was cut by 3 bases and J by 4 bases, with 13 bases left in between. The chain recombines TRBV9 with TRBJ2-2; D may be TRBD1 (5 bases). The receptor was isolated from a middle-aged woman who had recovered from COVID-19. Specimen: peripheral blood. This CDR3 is CASSGRGHPTGELFF. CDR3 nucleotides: TGTGCCAGCAGCGGCCGTGGACACCCCACCGGGGAGCTGTTTTTT. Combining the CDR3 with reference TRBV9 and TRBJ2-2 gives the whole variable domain DSGVTQTPKHLITATGQRVTLRCSPRSGDLSVYWYQQSLDQGLQFLIQYYNGEERAKGNILERFSAQQFPDLHSELNLSSLELGDSALYFCASSGRGHPTGELFFGEGSRLTVL.